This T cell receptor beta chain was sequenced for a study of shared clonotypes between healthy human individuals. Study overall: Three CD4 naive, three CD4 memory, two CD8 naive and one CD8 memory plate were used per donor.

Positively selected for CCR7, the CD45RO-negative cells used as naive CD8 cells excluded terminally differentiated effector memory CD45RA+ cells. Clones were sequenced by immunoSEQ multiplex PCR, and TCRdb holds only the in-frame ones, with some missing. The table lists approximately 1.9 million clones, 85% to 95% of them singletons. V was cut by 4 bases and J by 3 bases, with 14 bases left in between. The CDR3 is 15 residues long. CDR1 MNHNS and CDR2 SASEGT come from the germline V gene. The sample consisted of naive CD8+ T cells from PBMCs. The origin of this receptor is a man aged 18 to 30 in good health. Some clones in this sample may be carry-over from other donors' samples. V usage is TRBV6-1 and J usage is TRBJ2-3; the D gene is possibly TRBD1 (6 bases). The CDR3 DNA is TGTGCCAGCAGTGTCGAACAGGGTGGGACAGATACGCAGTATTTT. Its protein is CASSVEQGGTDTQYF.